Listed here is a single T cell receptor beta chain. The data derive from a study of OX40 agonist ivuxolimab in advanced cancers. Sequenced by immunoSEQ multiplex PCR; TCRdb stores in-frame clones only, minus some. Altogether tens of thousands of clones are present, about four fifths being singletons, with the ten largest covering roughly 4.5%. The CDR3 runs 13 residues. The V end was cut by 0 bases, the J end by 10 bases, with 11 bases between. Germline CDR1 is SGHRS and CDR2 is YFSETQ. The sample here was CD4+ or CD8+ T cells sorted from blood, taken in a trial of the OX40 agonist ivuxolimab. This sequence joins TRBV5-1 and TRBJ2-1; weak D call: TRBD2 (5 bases). This clonotype was obtained from an adult with an advanced solid tumor such as melanoma, head and neck, liver or kidney cancer. The DNA of the CDR3 is TGCGCCAGCAGCTTGGCCGAGGGAAACGAGCAGTTCTTC. Translating gives CASSLAEGNEQFF.